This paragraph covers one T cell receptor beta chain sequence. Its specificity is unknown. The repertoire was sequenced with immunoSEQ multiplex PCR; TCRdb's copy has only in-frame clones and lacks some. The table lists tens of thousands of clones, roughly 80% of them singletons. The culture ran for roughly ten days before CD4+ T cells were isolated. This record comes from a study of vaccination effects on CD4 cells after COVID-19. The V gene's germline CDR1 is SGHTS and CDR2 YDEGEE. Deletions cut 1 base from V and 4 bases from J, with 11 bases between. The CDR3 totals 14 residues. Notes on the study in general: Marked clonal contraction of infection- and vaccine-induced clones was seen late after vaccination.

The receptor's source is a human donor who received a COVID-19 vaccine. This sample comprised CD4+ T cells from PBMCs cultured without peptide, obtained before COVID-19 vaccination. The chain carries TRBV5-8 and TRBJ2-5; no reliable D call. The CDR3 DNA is TGTGCCAGCAGCTTGACTCCCCCGGGAGAGACCCAGTACTTC. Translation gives CASSLTPPGETQYF.